Presented here are 2 T cell receptor beta chains from one specimen sequenced in a study of blood T cell repertoires in COVID-19. Repertoires were generated with immunoSEQ multiplex PCR, while TCRdb's copy carries only in-frame clones and drops some. Here the sample spans 300,000 to 450,000 clones, around nine tenths being singletons. Sequencing was done on a sample of PBMCs or T cells enriched from blood (not recorded which). These receptors were collected from a woman in her thirties who had been exposed to COVID-19.

The rearrangement links TRBV27 to TRBJ1-2, with D possibly matching TRBD1 (6 bases). The V end lost 5 bases, the J end lost 4 bases, and 23 bases lay between the germline ends. Germline lookup yields CDR1 MNHEY and CDR2 SMNVEV (reference sequence). This CDR3 contains 17 residues. The CDR3 protein is CASSANQGRVFGYGYTF. The DNA of the CDR3 is TGTGCCAGCAGTGCGAACCAGGGGAGGGTTTTTGGCTATGGCTACACCTTC.

The chain links TRBV7-2 to TRBJ1-1, with D unclear. The length of the CDR3 is 13 residues. Germline CDR1 and CDR2: SGHTA and FQGNSA. Trimming took 5 bases from V and 5 from J, leaving 12 bases between them. The CDR3 DNA reads TGTGCCAGCAGCCCGTCCCAGAGGACTGAAGCTTTCTTT. Its protein is CASSPSQRTEAFF.